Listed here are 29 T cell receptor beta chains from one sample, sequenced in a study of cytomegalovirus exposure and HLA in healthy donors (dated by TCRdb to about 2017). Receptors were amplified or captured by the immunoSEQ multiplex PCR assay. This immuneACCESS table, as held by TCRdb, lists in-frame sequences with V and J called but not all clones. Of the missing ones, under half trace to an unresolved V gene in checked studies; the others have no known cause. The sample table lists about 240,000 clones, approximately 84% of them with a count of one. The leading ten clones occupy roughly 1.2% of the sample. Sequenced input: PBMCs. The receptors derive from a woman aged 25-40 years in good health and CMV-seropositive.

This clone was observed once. The CDR3 DNA sequence: TGTGCCAGCAGCGGGCCGTTGCGGACTCAAGAGACCCAGTACTTC. This codes for CASSGPLRTQETQYF. The gene calls are TRBV7-2 and TRBJ2-5; a possible D gene is TRBD2 (5 bases). The CDR3 is 15 residues long. Trimming removed 5 bases at V and 2 bases at J, with 15 bases between. Per germline, CDR1 SGHTA and CDR2 FQGNSA.

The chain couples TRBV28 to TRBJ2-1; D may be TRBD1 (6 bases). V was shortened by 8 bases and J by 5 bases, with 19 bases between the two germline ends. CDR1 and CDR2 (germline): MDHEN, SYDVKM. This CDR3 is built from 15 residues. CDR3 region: CASRTTIGQHNEQFF. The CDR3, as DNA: TGTGCCAGCCGCACCACGATCGGACAGCACAATGAGCAGTTCTTC.

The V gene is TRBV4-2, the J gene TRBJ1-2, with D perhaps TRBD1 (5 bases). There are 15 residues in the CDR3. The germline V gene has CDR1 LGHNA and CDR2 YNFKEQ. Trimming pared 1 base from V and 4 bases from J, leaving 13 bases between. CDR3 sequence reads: CASSQVDSVSYGYTF. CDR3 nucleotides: TGTGCCAGCAGCCAAGTAGACAGCGTATCCTATGGCTACACCTTC.

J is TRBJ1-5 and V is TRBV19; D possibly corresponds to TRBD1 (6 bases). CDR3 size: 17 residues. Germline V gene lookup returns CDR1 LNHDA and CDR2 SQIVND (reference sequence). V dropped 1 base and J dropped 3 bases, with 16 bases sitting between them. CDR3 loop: CASSIGPTGFDNQPQHF. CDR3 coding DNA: TGTGCCAGTAGTATAGGCCCCACAGGGTTCGACAATCAGCCCCAGCATTTT.

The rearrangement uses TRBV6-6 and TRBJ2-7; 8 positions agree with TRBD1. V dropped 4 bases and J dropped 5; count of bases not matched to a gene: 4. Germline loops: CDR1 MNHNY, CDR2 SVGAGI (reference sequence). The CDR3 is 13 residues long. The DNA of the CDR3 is TGTGCCAGCAGTTTCGGACAGGGTGACGAGCAGTACTTC. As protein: CASSFGQGDEQYF.

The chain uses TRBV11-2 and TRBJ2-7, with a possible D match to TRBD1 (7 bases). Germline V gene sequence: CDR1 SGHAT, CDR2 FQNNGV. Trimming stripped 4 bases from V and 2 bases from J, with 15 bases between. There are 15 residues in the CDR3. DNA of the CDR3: TGTGCCAGCAGCTATTCAGGGGGGATCACCTACGAGCAGTACTTC. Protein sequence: CASSYSGGITYEQYF.

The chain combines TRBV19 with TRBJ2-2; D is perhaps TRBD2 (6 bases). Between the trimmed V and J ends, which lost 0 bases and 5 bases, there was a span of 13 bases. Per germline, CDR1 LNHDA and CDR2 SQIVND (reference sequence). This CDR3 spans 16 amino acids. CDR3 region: CASSIDSGTETGELFF. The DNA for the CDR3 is TGTGCCAGTAGTATAGATTCCGGGACTGAAACCGGGGAGCTGTTTTTT.

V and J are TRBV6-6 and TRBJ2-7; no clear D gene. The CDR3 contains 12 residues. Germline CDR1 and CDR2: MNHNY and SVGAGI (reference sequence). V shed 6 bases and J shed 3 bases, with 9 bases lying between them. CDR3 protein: CASRSDRYEQYF. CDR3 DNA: TGTGCCAGCAGGAGCGACCGCTACGAGCAGTACTTC.

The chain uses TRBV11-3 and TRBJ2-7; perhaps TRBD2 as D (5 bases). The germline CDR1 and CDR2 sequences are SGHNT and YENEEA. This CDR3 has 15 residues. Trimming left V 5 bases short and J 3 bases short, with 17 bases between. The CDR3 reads CASSPRPGNYYEQYF. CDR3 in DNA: TGTGCCAGCAGCCCTCGGCCGGGGAATTACTACGAGCAGTACTTC.

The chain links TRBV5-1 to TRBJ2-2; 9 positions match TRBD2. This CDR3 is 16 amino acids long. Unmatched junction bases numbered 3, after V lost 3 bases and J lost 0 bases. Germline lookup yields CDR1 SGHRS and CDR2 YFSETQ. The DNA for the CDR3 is TGCGCCAGCAGCTCGACTAGCGGCGCGAACACCGGGGAGCTGTTTTTT. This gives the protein CASSSTSGANTGELFF.

CDR3 DNA sequence: TGTGCCAGTAGTATGGGGACAGGCTACATGTACAATCAGCCCCAGCATTTT. As protein: CASSMGTGYMYNQPQHF. The V gene is TRBV19, the J gene TRBJ1-5; 8 positions agree with TRBD1. The trim removed 3 bases at V and 3 bases at J, leaving 10 bases unmatched. Germline CDR1 LNHDA, CDR2 SQIVND (reference sequence). The CDR3 extends over 17 amino acids.

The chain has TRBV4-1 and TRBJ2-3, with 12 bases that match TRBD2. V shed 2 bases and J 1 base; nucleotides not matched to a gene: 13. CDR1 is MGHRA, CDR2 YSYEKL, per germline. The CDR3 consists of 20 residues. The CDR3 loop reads CASSQTPQMTSGSRTDTQYF. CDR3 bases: TGCGCCAGCAGCCAAACCCCCCAGATGACTAGCGGGAGTCGCACAGATACGCAGTATTTT.

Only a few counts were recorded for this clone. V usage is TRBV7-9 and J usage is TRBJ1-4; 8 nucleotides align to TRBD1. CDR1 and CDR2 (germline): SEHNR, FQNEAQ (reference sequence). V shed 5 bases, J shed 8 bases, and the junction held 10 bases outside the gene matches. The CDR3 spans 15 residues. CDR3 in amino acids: CASSPRTGRGEKLFF. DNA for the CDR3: TGTGCCAGCAGCCCCCGGACAGGGCGAGGGGAAAAACTGTTTTTT.

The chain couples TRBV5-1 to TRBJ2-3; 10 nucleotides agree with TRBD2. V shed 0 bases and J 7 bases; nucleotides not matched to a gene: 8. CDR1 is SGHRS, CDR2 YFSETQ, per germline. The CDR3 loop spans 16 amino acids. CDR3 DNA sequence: TGCGCCAGCAGCTTGGAGTCTAGCGGGGGCTCCTATACGCAGTATTTT. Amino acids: CASSLESSGGSYTQYF.

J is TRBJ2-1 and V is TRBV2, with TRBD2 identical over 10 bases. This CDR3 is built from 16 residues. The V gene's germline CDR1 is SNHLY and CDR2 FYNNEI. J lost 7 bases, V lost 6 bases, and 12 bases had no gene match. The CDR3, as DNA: TGTGCCAGCAGGGCCCATCTAGCGGGAGCTTGGAATGAGCAGTTCTTC. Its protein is CASRAHLAGAWNEQFF.

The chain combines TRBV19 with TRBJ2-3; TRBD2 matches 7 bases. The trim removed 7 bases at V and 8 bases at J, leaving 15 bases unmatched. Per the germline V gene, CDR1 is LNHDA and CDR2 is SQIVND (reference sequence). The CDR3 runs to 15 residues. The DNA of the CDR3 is TGTGCCAGTAACACCGCGCTAGCGGAAAGAAGTACGCAGTATTTT. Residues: CASNTALAERSTQYF.

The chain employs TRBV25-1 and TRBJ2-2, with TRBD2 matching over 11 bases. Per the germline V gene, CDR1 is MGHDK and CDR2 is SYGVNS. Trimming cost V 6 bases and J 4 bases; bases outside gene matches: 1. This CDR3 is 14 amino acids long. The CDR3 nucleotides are TGTGCCAGCAGACTAGCGGGAGCCACCGGGGAGCTGTTTTTT. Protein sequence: CASRLAGATGELFF.

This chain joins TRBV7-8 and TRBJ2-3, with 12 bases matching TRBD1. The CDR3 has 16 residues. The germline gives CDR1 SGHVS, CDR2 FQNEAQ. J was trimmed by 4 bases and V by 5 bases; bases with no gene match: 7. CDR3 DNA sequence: TGTGCCAGCAGCGACTGGGACAGGGGGCTCTCAGATACGCAGTATTTT. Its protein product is CASSDWDRGLSDTQYF.

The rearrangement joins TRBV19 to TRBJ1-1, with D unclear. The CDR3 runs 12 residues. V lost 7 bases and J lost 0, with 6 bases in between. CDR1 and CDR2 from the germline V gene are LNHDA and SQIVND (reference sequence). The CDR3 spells CASNTMNTEAFF. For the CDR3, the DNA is TGTGCCAGTAACACCATGAACACTGAAGCTTTCTTT.

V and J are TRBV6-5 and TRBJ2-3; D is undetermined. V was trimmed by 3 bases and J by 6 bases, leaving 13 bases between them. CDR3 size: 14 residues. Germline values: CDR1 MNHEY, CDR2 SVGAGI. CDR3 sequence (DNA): TGTGCCAGCAGTTATACCCGACTCGCGGATACGCAGTATTTT. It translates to CASSYTRLADTQYF.

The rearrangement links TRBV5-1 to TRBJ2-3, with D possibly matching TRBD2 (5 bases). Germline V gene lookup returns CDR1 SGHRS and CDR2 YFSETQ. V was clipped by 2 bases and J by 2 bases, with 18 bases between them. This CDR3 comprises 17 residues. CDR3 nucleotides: TGCGCCAGCAGCTTACCGGGCCAAACGAGGGACACAGATACGCAGTATTTT. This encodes CASSLPGQTRDTDTQYF.

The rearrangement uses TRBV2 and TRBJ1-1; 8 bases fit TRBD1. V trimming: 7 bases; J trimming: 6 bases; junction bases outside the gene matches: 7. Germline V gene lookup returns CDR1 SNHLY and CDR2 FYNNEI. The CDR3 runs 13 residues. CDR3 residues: CASNRQGSSEAFF. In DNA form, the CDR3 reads TGTGCCAGCAATCGACAGGGGAGTTCTGAAGCTTTCTTT. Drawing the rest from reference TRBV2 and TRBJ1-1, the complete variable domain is EPEVTQTPSHQVTQMGQEVILRCVPISNHLYFYWYRQILGQKVEFLVSFYNNEISEKSEIFDDQFSVERPDGSNFTLKIRSTKLEDSAMYFCASNRQGSSEAFFGQGTRLTVV.

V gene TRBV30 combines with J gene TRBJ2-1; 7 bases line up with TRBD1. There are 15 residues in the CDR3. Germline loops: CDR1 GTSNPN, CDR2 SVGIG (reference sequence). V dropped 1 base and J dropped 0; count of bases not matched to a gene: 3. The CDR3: CAWSEGGSSYNEQFF. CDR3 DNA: TGTGCCTGGAGTGAAGGGGGCAGCTCCTACAATGAGCAGTTCTTC. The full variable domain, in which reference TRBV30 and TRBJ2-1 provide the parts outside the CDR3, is SQTIHQWPATLVQPVGSPLSLECTVEGTSNPNLYWYRQAAGRGLQLLFYSVGIGQISSEVPQNLSASRPQDRQFILSSKKLLLSDSGFYLCAWSEGGSSYNEQFFGPGTRLTVL.

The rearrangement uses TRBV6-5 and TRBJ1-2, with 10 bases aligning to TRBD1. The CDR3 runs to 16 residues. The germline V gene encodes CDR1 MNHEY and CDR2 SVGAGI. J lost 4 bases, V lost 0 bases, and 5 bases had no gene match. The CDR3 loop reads CASSYSTGGVSYGYTF. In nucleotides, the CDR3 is TGTGCCAGCAGTTACTCGACAGGGGGCGTCTCCTATGGCTACACCTTC.

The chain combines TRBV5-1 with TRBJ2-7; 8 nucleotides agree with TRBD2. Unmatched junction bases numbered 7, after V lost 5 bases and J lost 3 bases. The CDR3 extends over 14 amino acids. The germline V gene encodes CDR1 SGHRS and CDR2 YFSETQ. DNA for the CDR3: TGCGCCAGCAGTTCCGGACTAGCAGGCTACGAGCAGTACTTC. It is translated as CASSSGLAGYEQYF.

The DNA of the CDR3 is TGCGCCAGCAGCTTGGGGGGGACTACCCAAGAGACCCAGTACTTC. Translating it yields CASSLGGTTQETQYF. The V gene is TRBV5-1, the J gene TRBJ2-5; 7 bases line up with TRBD2. Trimming removed 0 bases from V and 1 base from J; junction bases left unmatched: 3. This CDR3 has 15 residues. Per germline, CDR1 SGHRS and CDR2 YFSETQ. The full variable domain, with the rest looked up from reference TRBV5-1 and TRBJ2-5, is KAGVTQTPRYLIKTRGQQVTLSCSPISGHRSVSWYQQTPGQGLQFLFEYFSETQRNKGNFPGRFSGRQFSNSRSEMNVSTLELGDSALYLCASSLGGTTQETQYFGPGTRLLVL.

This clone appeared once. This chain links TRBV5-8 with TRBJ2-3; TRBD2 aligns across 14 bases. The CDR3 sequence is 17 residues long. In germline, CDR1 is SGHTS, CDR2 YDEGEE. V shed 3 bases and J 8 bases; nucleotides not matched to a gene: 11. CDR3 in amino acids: CASSSATSGRAEGTQYF. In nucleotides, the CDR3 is TGTGCCAGCAGCTCGGCGACTAGCGGGAGGGCGGAGGGTACGCAGTATTTT.

CDR3 DNA: TGTGCCAGCAGCTATCAGGGGGACTACACCTTC. Translation: CASSYQGDYTF. V gene TRBV7-9 combines with J gene TRBJ1-2; TRBD1 aligns across 7 bases. CDR1 is SEHNR and CDR2 is FQNEAQ in the germline V gene (reference sequence). The J segment lost 10 bases and the V segment lost 4 bases, leaving 3 bases of the junction unmatched. CDR3 length: 11 residues.

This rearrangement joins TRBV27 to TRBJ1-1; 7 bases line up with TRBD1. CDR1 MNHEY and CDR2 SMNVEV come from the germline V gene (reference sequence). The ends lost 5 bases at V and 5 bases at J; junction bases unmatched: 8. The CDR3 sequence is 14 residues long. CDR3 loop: CASSRRQGKTEAFF. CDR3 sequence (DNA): TGTGCCAGCAGTCGCCGACAGGGTAAGACTGAAGCTTTCTTT.